This T cell receptor (beta chain) was sequenced in a study of blood T cell repertoires in COVID-19 (dated by TCRdb to 2018 to 2021). Regarding the complete study: Collaborator samples came from the United States, Italy and Spain and covered acute and convalescent phases of COVID-19. The material from the prospective study consisted of cDNA or gDNA derived from T cells, B-cell-depleted T cells, or PBMCs. Subjects who had been exposed to COVID-19, were actively infected with it, or had recovered from it provided the deeply sampled blood TCRbeta repertoires that made up the dataset. The repertoires were made available in a free public database intended to serve as a resource for research on the immune response to SARS-CoV-2. The samples were drawn from two sources: the first 160 participants of the ongoing ImmuneRACE study, and approximately 1,300 subjects contributed by 6 global collaborators. A de-identified subject ID, COVID-19 status, age in years and sex were almost always included in the sample metadata. Where available, HLA class I and class II types were obtained from metadata supplied by the sample provider rather than from assay-based typing. Overall study outcomes, separate from this receptor: Clinical and demographic metadata were provided uncurated, with the amount varying by source and participant.

Collaborating institutions collected whole blood in K2EDTA tubes following their own protocols. For TCRbeta analysis, collaborators shipped samples in one of three forms: frozen whole blood, isolated PBMCs, or DNA extracted from either of those sample types. TCRbeta CDR3 regions were amplified from genomic DNA by means of the immunoSEQ Assay, a bias-controlled multiplex PCR. The study's own analysis went as follows. Nucleated cell counts per sample were estimated from amplification of reference gene primers within the assay. Sequence reads were collapsed and filtered to measure the absolute abundance of every unique TCRbeta CDR3 rearrangement. For each sample, productive Simpson clonality was calculated as the square root of Simpson's diversity index over productive rearrangements. TCRdb's version of the immuneACCESS table is confined to in-frame rearrangements and falls short of the full clone set. An unresolved V gene accounts for under half of the shortfall where checked; the remainder is of unknown origin. V and J calls plus clone size are reproduced from that table; the DNA served to infer D and trimming. Within this sample are under 95,000 clones, with around 82% of them counted one time only. The biggest ten clones account for more than 1% of the sample.

Unmatched junction bases come to 8, with V trimmed by 8 bases and J by 5 bases. From the cysteine up to the phenylalanine, the CDR3 has a length of 13 residues. Only the CDR3 DNA stays, 39 bases, in frame from base 1. Via the germline V gene, CDR1 is MNHNS and CDR2 SASEGT. Concerning this clone: Its antigen is not yet known. The sample holds no much larger clone one base away, and base qualities are not on file.

The TCR originated in a woman aged 80 or older with acute or convalescent COVID-19. The rearranged chain carries TRBV6-1 and TRBJ1-2; 7 central nucleotides agree with TRBD1. The sample comprised peripheral blood. The DNA sequence is as follows: TGTGCCAGCTCACGGGGACAGCCTTATGGCTACACCTTC. It codes for CASSRGQPYGYTF.